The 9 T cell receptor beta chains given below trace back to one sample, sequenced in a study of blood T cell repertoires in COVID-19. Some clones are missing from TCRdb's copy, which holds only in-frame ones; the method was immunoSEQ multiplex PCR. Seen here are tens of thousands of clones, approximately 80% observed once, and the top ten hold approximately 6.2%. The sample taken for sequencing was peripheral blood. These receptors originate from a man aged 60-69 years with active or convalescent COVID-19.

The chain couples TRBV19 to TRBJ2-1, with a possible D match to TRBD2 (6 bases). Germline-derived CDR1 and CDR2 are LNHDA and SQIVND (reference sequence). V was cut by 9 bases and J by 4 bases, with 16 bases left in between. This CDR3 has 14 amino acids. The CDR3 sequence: CARGGIKTYNEQFF. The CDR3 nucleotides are TGTGCCAGAGGCGGGATCAAGACTTACAATGAGCAGTTCTTC.

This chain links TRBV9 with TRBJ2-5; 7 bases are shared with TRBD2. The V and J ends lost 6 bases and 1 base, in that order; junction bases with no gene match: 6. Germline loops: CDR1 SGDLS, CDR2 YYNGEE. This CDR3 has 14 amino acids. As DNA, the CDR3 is TGTGCCAGCACCGAGGGACTAATCCAAGAGACCCAGTACTTC. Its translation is CASTEGLIQETQYF.

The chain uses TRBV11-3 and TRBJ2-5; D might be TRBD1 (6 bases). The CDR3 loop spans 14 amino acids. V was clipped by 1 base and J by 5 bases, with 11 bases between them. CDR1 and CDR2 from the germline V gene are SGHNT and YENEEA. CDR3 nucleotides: TGTGCCAGCAGCTTAGGGGGGCCAAGGGAGACCCAGTACTTC. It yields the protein CASSLGGPRETQYF.

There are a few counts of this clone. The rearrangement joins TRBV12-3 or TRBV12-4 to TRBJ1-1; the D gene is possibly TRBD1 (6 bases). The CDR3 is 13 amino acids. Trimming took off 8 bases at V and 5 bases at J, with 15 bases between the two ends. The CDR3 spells CASRKTGPTEAFF. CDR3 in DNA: TGTGCCAGCCGAAAAACAGGGCCAACTGAAGCTTTCTTT.

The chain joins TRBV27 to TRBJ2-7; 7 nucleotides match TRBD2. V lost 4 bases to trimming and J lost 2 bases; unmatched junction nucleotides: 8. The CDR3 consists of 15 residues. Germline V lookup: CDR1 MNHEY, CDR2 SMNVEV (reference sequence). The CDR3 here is CASSSRWGGPYEQYF. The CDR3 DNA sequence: TGTGCCAGCAGTTCCAGGTGGGGAGGGCCCTACGAGCAGTACTTC.

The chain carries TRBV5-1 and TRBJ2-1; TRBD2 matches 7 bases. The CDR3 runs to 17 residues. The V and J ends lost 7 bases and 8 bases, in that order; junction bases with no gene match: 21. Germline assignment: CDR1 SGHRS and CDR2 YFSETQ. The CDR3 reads CASGPLRGTERVHEQFF. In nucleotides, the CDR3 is TGCGCCAGCGGCCCACTGCGGGGGACCGAAAGGGTCCATGAGCAGTTCTTC.

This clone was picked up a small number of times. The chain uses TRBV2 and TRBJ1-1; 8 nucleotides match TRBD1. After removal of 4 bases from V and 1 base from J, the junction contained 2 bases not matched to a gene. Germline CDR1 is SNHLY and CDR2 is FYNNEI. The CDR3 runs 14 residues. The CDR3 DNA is TGTGCCAGCAGTGGACAGGGGTCGAACACTGAAGCTTTCTTT. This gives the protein CASSGQGSNTEAFF.

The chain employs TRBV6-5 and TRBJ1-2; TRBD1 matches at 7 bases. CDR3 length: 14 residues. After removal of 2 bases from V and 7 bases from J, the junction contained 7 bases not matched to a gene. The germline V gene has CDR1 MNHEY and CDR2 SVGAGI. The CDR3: CASSYRAGGSGYTF. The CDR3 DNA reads TGTGCCAGCAGTTACCGGGCAGGGGGATCTGGCTACACCTTC.

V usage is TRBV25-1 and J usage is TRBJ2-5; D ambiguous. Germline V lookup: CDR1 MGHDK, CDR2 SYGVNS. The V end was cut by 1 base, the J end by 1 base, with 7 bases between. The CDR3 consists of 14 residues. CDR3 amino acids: CASSESGGQETQYF. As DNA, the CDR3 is TGTGCCAGCAGTGAATCTGGCGGCCAAGAGACCCAGTACTTC.